The 22 T cell receptor beta chains below were found in one sample sequenced in a study of T cell responses to AZD1222 COVID-19 vaccine. Repertoires were generated with immunoSEQ multiplex PCR, while TCRdb's copy carries only in-frame clones and drops some. The table records about 150,000 clones, more than 90% of them present only once. Material: peripheral blood, obtained on day 0 of AZD1222 vaccination. These receptors were obtained from an adult in good health.

The J gene is TRBJ1-5, the V gene TRBV4-1, with 8 bases fitting TRBD1. The ends lost 0 bases at V and 6 bases at J; junction bases unmatched: 4. CDR3 length: 15 residues. Per germline, CDR1 MGHRA and CDR2 YSYEKL. The DNA for the CDR3 is TGCGCCAGCAGCCAAGATACAGGGGGGGGTCAGCCCCAGCATTTT. Translating gives CASSQDTGGGQPQHF.

This chain connects TRBV20-1 to TRBJ2-3; D not certain. There are 16 residues in the CDR3. Trimming took off 3 bases at V and 6 bases at J, with 22 bases between the two ends. Looked up from germline, CDR1 is DFQATT and CDR2 is SNEGSKA (reference sequence). The CDR3 sequence: CSASVQAQVDADTQYF. The CDR3 DNA follows: TGCAGTGCTAGTGTCCAGGCCCAGGTAGACGCCGATACGCAGTATTTT.

The sample holds a few counts of this clone. This chain joins TRBV19 and TRBJ2-5; the D gene is possibly TRBD2 (6 bases). CDR3 size: 13 residues. Germline loops: CDR1 LNHDA, CDR2 SQIVND (reference sequence). V was cut by 6 bases and J by 2 bases, with 10 bases left in between. CDR3 nucleotide sequence: TGTGCCAGTAGGGTGGGGGGACAAGAGACCCAGTACTTC. The encoded protein is CASRVGGQETQYF.

In the case of this clone: Germline and junction disagree at one end, which may indicate a read error. DNA for the CDR3: TGTGCCAGCAGCTTAGGGGTATTCCCCTTTAACTTC. Protein sequence: CASSLGVFPFNF. The chain couples TRBV7-9 to TRBJ1-2; D remains unclear. The germline gives CDR1 SEHNR, CDR2 FQNEAQ (reference sequence). The CDR3 extends over 12 amino acids.

The gene calls are TRBV18 and TRBJ1-3; the D is unclear. The V gene lost 3 bases and the J gene lost 7 bases, with 10 bases spanning the gap. CDR3 length: 13 amino acids. Germline V gene sequence: CDR1 KGHSH, CDR2 LQKENI. Written as DNA, the CDR3 is TGTGCCAGCTCACCTGGCCAGACTAACACCATATATTTT. Amino acid sequence: CASSPGQTNTIYF.

Written as DNA, the CDR3 is TGTGCCAGCAGCTCCACCACAGGGGGCATCTCAGATACGCAGTATTTT. Its translation: CASSSTTGGISDTQYF. This chain links TRBV7-9 with TRBJ2-3, with 9 bases that match TRBD1. This CDR3 is 16 amino acids long. CDR1 and CDR2 from the germline V gene are SEHNR and FQNEAQ (reference sequence). The J segment lost 4 bases and the V segment lost 4 bases, leaving 9 bases of the junction unmatched. The variable domain in full, completed from reference TRBV7-9 and TRBJ2-3, reads DTGVSQNPRHKITKRGQNVTFRCDPISEHNRLYWYRQTLGQGPEFLTYFQNEAQLEKSRLLSDRFSAERPKGSFSTLEIQRTEQGDSAMYLCASSSTTGGISDTQYFGPGTRLTVL.

The rearrangement uses TRBV14 and TRBJ1-4, with a possible D match to TRBD1 (5 bases). Germline V gene data show CDR1 as SGHDN and CDR2 as FVKESK. V lost 3 bases and J 3 bases, leaving 17 bases between the germline ends. The CDR3 is 17 amino acids. CDR3 residues: CASSHRIIGDSNEKLFF. The CDR3 nucleotides read TGTGCCAGCAGCCATCGGATAATAGGGGATTCTAATGAAAAACTGTTTTTT.

The chain carries TRBV10-3 and TRBJ2-1; either TRBD1 or TRBD2 may fit D (5 bases each). The CDR3 runs 15 residues. The V gene lost 5 bases and the J gene lost 7 bases, with 18 bases spanning the gap. CDR1 and CDR2 (germline): ENHRY, SYGVKD. The CDR3 region has the DNA TGTGCCATCAGTCGACAGCCCCTGGGGGAGAATGAGCAGTTCTTC. It is translated as CAISRQPLGENEQFF.

Only a few counts were recorded for this clone. The rearrangement uses TRBV6-1 and TRBJ2-7; possibly TRBD2 for D (6 bases). The germline V and J ends were trimmed by 0 bases and 0 bases, with 6 bases remaining between them. The CDR3 sequence is 14 residues long. Germline V lookup: CDR1 MNHNS, CDR2 SASEGT. CDR3 nucleotide sequence: TGTGCCAGCAGTGAAGCTAGCGGCTCCTACGAGCAGTACTTC. Residues: CASSEASGSYEQYF.

The V call is TRBV6-6, the J call TRBJ2-1; D not certain. V lost 2 bases to trimming and J lost 7 bases, with 9 bases between them. Germline CDR1 MNHNY, CDR2 SVGAGI (reference sequence). The CDR3 runs to 13 residues. The DNA for the CDR3 is TGTGCCAGCAGTTACAGTCAGAGGAATGAGCAGTTCTTC. Protein: CASSYSQRNEQFF.

The sample holds one count of this clone. This chain joins TRBV5-1 and TRBJ2-5; D gene ambiguous. The CDR3 has 14 amino acids. Trimming removed 0 bases at V and 2 bases at J, with 8 bases between. The germline V gene has CDR1 SGHRS and CDR2 YFSETQ. CDR3 in DNA: TGCGCCAGCAGCTTGGATGGCAGTCAAGAGACCCAGTACTTC. Protein: CASSLDGSQETQYF.

The chain joins TRBV29-1 to TRBJ1-1, with 9 nucleotides matching TRBD1. V gave up 4 bases and J gave up 10 bases; unmatched junction bases: 1. The CDR3 consists of 10 residues. Germline CDR1 reads SQVTM; CDR2 reads ANQGSEA. The CDR3 loop reads CSVGGQGAFF. The CDR3 coding sequence is TGCAGCGTTGGGGGACAGGGAGCTTTCTTT. Variable domain in full (rest from reference TRBV29-1 and TRBJ1-1): SAVISQKPSRDICQRGTSLTIQCQVDSQVTMMFWYRQQPGQSLTLIATANQGSEATYESGFVIDKFPISRPNLTFSTLTVSNMSPEDSSIYLCSVGGQGAFFGQGTRLTVV.

This rearrangement joins TRBV5-1 to TRBJ2-3; D not certain. The CDR3 consists of 14 residues. From germline, CDR1 is SGHRS and CDR2 YFSETQ. The germline V and J ends were trimmed by 3 bases and 1 base, with 9 bases remaining between them. CDR3 region: CASSSSSGTDTQYF. As DNA, the CDR3 is TGCGCCAGCAGCTCATCATCCGGCACAGATACGCAGTATTTT.

The chain recombines TRBV11-2 with TRBJ2-3, with D possibly TRBD1 on 5 matching bases. CDR3 length: 15 amino acids. From germline, CDR1 is SGHAT and CDR2 FQNNGV. Trimming cost V 3 bases and J 6 bases, with 16 bases left between them. CDR3 DNA: TGTGCCAGCAGCTTGACACCAGGGCCCGGGGATACGCAGTATTTT. Residues: CASSLTPGPGDTQYF.

The chain has TRBV7-9 and TRBJ1-1; D is possibly TRBD1 (5 bases). The CDR3 loop spans 14 amino acids. The V and J ends lost 3 bases and 0 bases respectively, with 8 bases between them. Germline CDR1 is SEHNR and CDR2 is FQNEAQ (reference sequence). CDR3 DNA: TGTGCCAGCAGCTTTGGGACGGTGAACACTGAAGCTTTCTTT. Protein sequence: CASSFGTVNTEAFF.

The CDR3 nucleotides are TGTGCCAGCAGTGAAGTTTTTCTGACGAACACTGAAGCTTTCTTT. It is translated as CASSEVFLTNTEAFF. The chain has TRBV6-1 and TRBJ1-1; the D is unclear. Germline-derived CDR1 and CDR2 are MNHNS and SASEGT. V lost 1 base, J lost 1 base, and 10 bases lay in between. The CDR3 totals 15 residues.

This rearrangement joins TRBV29-1 to TRBJ2-5, with 7 positions matching TRBD2. The CDR3 has 15 residues. Germline lookup yields CDR1 SQVTM and CDR2 ANQGSEA. V trimming: 4 bases; J trimming: 5 bases; junction bases outside the gene matches: 13. This CDR3 is CSVAPPERGLETQYF. The CDR3 DNA reads as TGCAGCGTTGCGCCCCCCGAGCGGGGACTCGAGACCCAGTACTTC.

The V and J genes are TRBV5-1 and TRBJ1-2; tentatively, D is TRBD1 (5 bases). Trimming left V 0 bases short and J 5 bases short, with 8 bases between. The germline V gene encodes CDR1 SGHRS and CDR2 YFSETQ. The CDR3 contains 13 residues. The CDR3 here is CASSLAAGYGYTF. The CDR3, as DNA: TGCGCCAGCAGCTTGGCGGCAGGGTATGGCTACACCTTC.

This chain joins TRBV29-1 and TRBJ2-1; D is perhaps TRBD1 (6 bases). The CDR3 is 13 amino acids. The germline V and J ends were trimmed by 5 bases and 4 bases, with 12 bases remaining between them. In germline, CDR1 is SQVTM, CDR2 ANQGSEA. This chain's CDR3 is CSVRDILYNEQFF. In DNA, the CDR3 is TGCAGCGTTAGGGACATACTTTACAATGAGCAGTTCTTC.

The chain joins TRBV9 to TRBJ2-7; 8 bases line up with TRBD2. V dropped 4 bases and J dropped 1; count of bases not matched to a gene: 4. Germline CDR1 and CDR2: SGDLS and YYNGEE. The CDR3 sequence is 14 residues long. CDR3 amino acids: CASSPGGGSYEQYF. The CDR3 DNA is TGTGCCAGCAGCCCGGGCGGGGGGTCCTACGAGCAGTACTTC.

Remarks on this clone: Additional DNA sequences in this sample encode the identical CDR3. The chain joins TRBV6-5 to TRBJ2-6, with D possibly TRBD1 on 6 matching bases. This CDR3 is 15 amino acids long. The V gene lost 8 bases and the J gene lost 4 bases, with 15 bases spanning the gap. The germline CDR1 and CDR2 sequences are MNHEY and SVGAGI. For the CDR3, the DNA is TGTGCCAGCCGGCTTGGGGGCTCCGGGGCCAACGTCCTGACTTTC. Translation gives CASRLGGSGANVLTF.

The gene calls are TRBV19 and TRBJ1-1; TRBD1 is a possible D gene (5 bases). Germline loops: CDR1 LNHDA, CDR2 SQIVND (reference sequence). This CDR3 is built from 15 residues. V shed 4 bases and J shed 2 bases, with 14 bases lying between them. CDR3 region: CASSTRQWRNTEAFF. CDR3 nucleotide sequence: TGTGCCAGTAGTACCCGACAGTGGAGAAACACTGAAGCTTTCTTT.